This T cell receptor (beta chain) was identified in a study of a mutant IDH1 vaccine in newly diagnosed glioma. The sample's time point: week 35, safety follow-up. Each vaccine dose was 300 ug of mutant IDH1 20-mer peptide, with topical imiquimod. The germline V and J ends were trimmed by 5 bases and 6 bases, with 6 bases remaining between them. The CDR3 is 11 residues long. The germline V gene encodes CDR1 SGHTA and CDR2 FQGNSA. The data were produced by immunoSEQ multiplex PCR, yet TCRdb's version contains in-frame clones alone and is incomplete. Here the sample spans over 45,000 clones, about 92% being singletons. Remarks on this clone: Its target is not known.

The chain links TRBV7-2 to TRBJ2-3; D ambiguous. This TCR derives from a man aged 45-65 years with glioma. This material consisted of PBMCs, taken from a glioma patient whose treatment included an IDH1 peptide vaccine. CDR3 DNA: TGTGCCAGCAGCCTGGCGGATACGCAGTATTTT. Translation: CASSLADTQYF.